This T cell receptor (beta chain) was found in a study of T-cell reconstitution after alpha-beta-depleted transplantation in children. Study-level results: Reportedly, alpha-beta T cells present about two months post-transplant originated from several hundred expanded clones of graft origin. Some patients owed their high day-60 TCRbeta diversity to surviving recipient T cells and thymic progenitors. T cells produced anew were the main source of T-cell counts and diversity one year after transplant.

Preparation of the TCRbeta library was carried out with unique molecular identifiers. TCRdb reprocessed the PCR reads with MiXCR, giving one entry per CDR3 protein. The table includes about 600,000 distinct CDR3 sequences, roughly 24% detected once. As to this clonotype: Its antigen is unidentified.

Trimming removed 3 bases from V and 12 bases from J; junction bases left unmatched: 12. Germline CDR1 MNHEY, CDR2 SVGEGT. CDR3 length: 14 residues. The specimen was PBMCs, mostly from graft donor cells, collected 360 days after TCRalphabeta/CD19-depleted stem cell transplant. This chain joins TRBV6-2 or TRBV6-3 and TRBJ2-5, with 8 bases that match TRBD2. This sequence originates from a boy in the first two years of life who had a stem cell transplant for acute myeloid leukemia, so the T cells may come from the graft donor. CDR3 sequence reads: CASSYKISGGSKYF. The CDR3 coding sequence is TGTGCCAGCAGTTATAAGATCAGCGGGGGTAGTAAGTACTTC.